The 29 T cell receptor beta chains reported below all come from one sample, sequenced in a study of shared clonotypes between healthy human individuals. The assay was immunoSEQ multiplex PCR, and TCRdb's table has in-frame clones only and misses some. The sample yields 2 million or so clones, roughly 95% seen once. Sequencing was carried out using naive CD4+ T cells sorted from blood. As to subset: CD45RA+ positively selected. The receptors shown here come from a man aged 18 to 29 in good health.

V and J are TRBV7-8 and TRBJ1-1; TRBD1 matches at 10 bases. The CDR3 has 15 amino acids. Per the germline V gene, CDR1 is SGHVS and CDR2 is FQNEAQ. After removal of 0 bases from V and 6 bases from J, the junction contained 4 bases not matched to a gene. CDR3 nucleotide sequence: TGTGCCAGCAGCTTAGCGGGGGACAGGGGTCCTGAAGCTTTCTTT. This codes for CASSLAGDRGPEAFF.

This sequence joins TRBV30 and TRBJ2-1, with TRBD1 matching 9 bases. The CDR3 runs to 15 residues. CDR1 is GTSNPN, CDR2 SVGIG, per germline (reference sequence). The V segment lost 3 bases and the J segment 4 bases; nucleotides outside the gene matches: 7. The DNA for the CDR3 is TGTGCCTGGAGCCACCGGGACAGGGATTACAATGAGCAGTTCTTC. Protein sequence: CAWSHRDRDYNEQFF.

This clone was detected a few times. This rearrangement joins TRBV7-9 to TRBJ2-7, with D perhaps given as TRBD1 or TRBD2 (5 bases each). Trimming stripped 3 bases from V and 5 bases from J, with 14 bases between. The CDR3 sequence is 14 residues long. CDR1 and CDR2 from the germline V gene are SEHNR and FQNEAQ (reference sequence). The CDR3 nucleotides are TGTGCCAGCAGCTTTGGCAGGGAGAGCGACGAGCAGTACTTC. This gives the protein CASSFGRESDEQYF.

The rearrangement uses TRBV2 and TRBJ2-7, with D possibly matching TRBD2 (5 bases). The CDR3 runs 11 residues. The germline gives CDR1 SNHLY, CDR2 FYNNEI. Trimming stripped 6 bases from V and 6 bases from J, with 9 bases between. The CDR3 coding sequence is TGTGCCAGCAGCGGGAACAGCGAGCAGTACTTC. Encoded protein: CASSGNSEQYF.

This chain joins TRBV18 and TRBJ2-4, with D perhaps matching TRBD2 (6 bases). Per the germline V gene, CDR1 is KGHSH and CDR2 is LQKENI. The CDR3 extends over 14 amino acids. Trimming took off 3 bases at V and 9 bases at J, with 15 bases between the two ends. This CDR3 reads CASSPAEGWGIQYF. In DNA, the CDR3 is TGTGCCAGCTCACCCGCGGAGGGGTGGGGCATTCAGTACTTC.

This chain links TRBV6-6 with TRBJ2-1; 10 bases match TRBD2. The germline V gene encodes CDR1 MNHNY and CDR2 SVGAGI (reference sequence). After removal of 6 bases from V and 3 bases from J, the junction contained 8 bases not matched to a gene. The CDR3 contains 16 residues. As DNA, the CDR3 is TGTGCCAGCAGCCGTACTAGCGGGACAAGCTACAATGAGCAGTTCTTC. Encoded protein: CASSRTSGTSYNEQFF.

Remarks on this clone: An end of the junction does not agree with germline; a read error may underlie this. V usage is TRBV28 and J usage is TRBJ1-5, with no clear D. The CDR3 spans 11 residues. Per germline, CDR1 MDHEN and CDR2 SYDVKM. In DNA form, the CDR3 reads TGTGCCAGCAGTTTACGATCCGGAGTAGATTTT. Translated, it gives CASSLRSGVDF.

Concerning this clone: This may come from a read error, since a much larger clone is one base off. Other nucleotide sequences in the sample specify the same CDR3. The chain recombines TRBV27 with TRBJ2-7; D gene unclear. V was cut by 3 bases and J by 4 bases, with 1 base left in between. Germline assignment: CDR1 MNHEY and CDR2 SMNVEV (reference sequence). This CDR3 has 10 amino acids. CDR3 region: CASSLYEQYF. CDR3 nucleotide sequence: TGTGCCAGCAGTTTGTACGAGCAGTACTTC.

Remarks on this clone: Other nucleotide sequences in the sample specify the same CDR3. The chain employs TRBV20-1 and TRBJ1-2; D unresolved. This CDR3 is built from 9 residues. V was cut by 5 bases and J by 8 bases, with 6 bases left in between. Germline V gene sequence: CDR1 DFQATT, CDR2 SNEGSKA (reference sequence). The CDR3 loop reads CSAPPGYTF. In nucleotides, the CDR3 is TGCAGTGCTCCCCCGGGCTACACCTTC.

V usage is TRBV7-9 and J usage is TRBJ2-5; TRBD2 matches at 8 bases. V was clipped by 5 bases and J by 3 bases; unmatched bases: 8. This CDR3 spans 15 amino acids. CDR1 and CDR2 from the germline V gene are SEHNR and FQNEAQ (reference sequence). The CDR3, as DNA: TGTGCCAGCAGCAATATAAAAGCGGGGGAAGAGACCCAGTACTTC. Its protein product is CASSNIKAGEETQYF.

This chain joins TRBV19 and TRBJ2-7; D might be TRBD1 (6 bases). Trimming removed 3 bases at V and 2 bases at J, with 17 bases between. From germline, CDR1 is LNHDA and CDR2 SQIVND (reference sequence). The CDR3 has 16 residues. CDR3 protein: CASSIGQGTSPYEQYF. CDR3 nucleotide sequence: TGTGCCAGTAGTATTGGGCAGGGGACAAGTCCCTACGAGCAGTACTTC. Drawing the rest from reference TRBV19 and TRBJ2-7, the complete variable domain is DGGITQSPKYLFRKEGQNVTLSCEQNLNHDAMYWYRQDPGQGLRLIYYSQIVNDFQKGDIAEGYSVSREKKESFPLTVTSAQKNPTAFYLCASSIGQGTSPYEQYFGPGTRLTVT.

The chain is built from TRBV5-4 and TRBJ2-7, with 11 nucleotides matching TRBD1. V lost 3 bases and J lost 7; bases outside the gene matches: 6. CDR1 and CDR2 from the germline V gene are SGHNT and YYREEE (reference sequence). This CDR3 contains 14 residues. The CDR3 is CASSSRDRGREQYF. CDR3 nucleotide sequence: TGTGCCAGCAGCTCAAGGGACAGGGGGAGAGAGCAGTACTTC. Drawing the rest from reference TRBV5-4 and TRBJ2-7, the complete variable domain is ETGVTQSPTHLIKTRGQQVTLRCSSQSGHNTVSWYQQALGQGPQFIFQYYREEENGRGNFPPRFSGLQFPNYSSELNVNALELDDSALYLCASSSRDRGREQYFGPGTRLTVT.

This rearrangement joins TRBV9 to TRBJ2-5, with 10 bases matching TRBD1. CDR1 SGDLS and CDR2 YYNGEE come from the germline V gene. CDR3 length: 15 amino acids. J was trimmed by 1 base and V by 5 bases; bases with no gene match: 5. In DNA form, the CDR3 reads TGTGCCAGCAGTTACGACAGGGGGCTCCAAGAGACCCAGTACTTC. Its protein product is CASSYDRGLQETQYF.

A single count supports this clone. CDR3 protein: CASSLVGLADGQETQYF. Here the CDR3 DNA reads TGCGCCAGCAGCTTGGTAGGACTAGCGGACGGACAAGAGACCCAGTACTTC. The genes are TRBV5-1 and TRBJ2-5; 10 bases are shared with TRBD2. The CDR3 is 17 amino acids. The junction had 7 bases not matched to a gene; V was cut back by 0 bases and J by 2 bases. Germline CDR1 SGHRS, CDR2 YFSETQ.

This chain uses TRBV5-5 with TRBJ1-2; D remains unclear. CDR3 size: 14 residues. Per germline, CDR1 SGHKS and CDR2 YYEKEE (reference sequence). The V and J ends lost 2 bases and 0 bases respectively, with 8 bases between them. CDR3 DNA sequence: TGTGCCAGCAGCTTCGACACTACTAACTATGGCTACACCTTC. Its protein product is CASSFDTTNYGYTF.

This clone was seen a single time. The chain employs TRBV19 and TRBJ2-7; 8 positions agree with TRBD2. The CDR3 spans 14 residues. The V gene end was trimmed by 6 bases and the J gene end by 3 bases; junction bases not matched to a gene: 7. The germline gives CDR1 LNHDA, CDR2 SQIVND (reference sequence). The CDR3 nucleotides read TGTGCCAGTAGATCCTTGGCGGGAGGCTACGAGCAGTACTTC. Its translation is CASRSLAGGYEQYF.

Turning to this clone: Within the sample, other DNA sequences also encode this same CDR3. The chain uses TRBV9 and TRBJ2-3; 8 nucleotides agree with TRBD2. The germline V gene encodes CDR1 SGDLS and CDR2 YYNGEE. With 4 bases clipped from V and 0 bases from J, the junction kept 1 base outside the gene matches. This CDR3 has 14 residues. The CDR3 nucleotides are TGTGCCAGCAGCCCTAGCGGGAGCACAGATACGCAGTATTTT. It is translated as CASSPSGSTDTQYF.

The V and J genes are TRBV18 and TRBJ1-5; TRBD1 agrees at 8 bases. The CDR3 extends over 17 amino acids. The germline V gene has CDR1 KGHSH and CDR2 LQKENI. Trimming cost V 3 bases and J 2 bases; bases outside gene matches: 9. CDR3: CASSPPGVTGGNQPQHF. CDR3 in DNA: TGTGCCAGCTCACCTCCCGGCGTGACAGGGGGCAATCAGCCCCAGCATTTT.

This chain links TRBV28 with TRBJ1-1, with D unresolved. Germline values: CDR1 MDHEN, CDR2 SYDVKM. The CDR3 contains 12 residues. V lost 5 bases and J lost 10, with 14 bases in between. The CDR3 region is CASSRLGPIAFF. In DNA form, the CDR3 reads TGTGCCAGCAGTCGGTTGGGTCCTATAGCTTTCTTT.

V and J are TRBV28 and TRBJ1-4, with TRBD1 identical over 10 bases. The CDR3 runs to 15 residues. The germline V gene has CDR1 MDHEN and CDR2 SYDVKM. V lost 4 bases and J lost 8; bases outside the gene matches: 7. The CDR3 protein is CASSSSTGGTEKLFF. Here the CDR3 DNA reads TGTGCCAGCAGTTCGTCGACAGGGGGCACGGAAAAACTGTTTTTT.

This sequence joins TRBV10-3 and TRBJ1-1; 9 nucleotides align to TRBD1. The CDR3 runs to 15 residues. J lost 3 bases, V lost 2 bases, and 4 bases had no gene match. The germline gives CDR1 ENHRY, CDR2 SYGVKD. CDR3 residues: CAISEARTGDTEAFF. The CDR3 DNA reads TGTGCCATCAGTGAGGCGAGGACAGGGGACACTGAAGCTTTCTTT.

The chain is built from TRBV2 and TRBJ2-7; 9 nucleotides agree with TRBD1. This CDR3 contains 13 residues. V was clipped by 11 bases and J by 5 bases; unmatched bases: 10. From germline, CDR1 is SNHLY and CDR2 FYNNEI. CDR3 region: CAGAEQGAHEQYF. CDR3 bases: TGTGCCGGGGCGGAACAGGGGGCCCACGAGCAGTACTTC.

This chain connects TRBV28 to TRBJ2-5; no clear D. The CDR3 is 15 residues long. The germline V and J ends were trimmed by 2 bases and 5 bases, with 15 bases remaining between them. Germline values: CDR1 MDHEN, CDR2 SYDVKM. In DNA form, the CDR3 reads TGTGCCAGCAGTTTAACAGCAACCCCCGCGGAGACCCAGTACTTC. It specifies CASSLTATPAETQYF.

The chain joins TRBV29-1 to TRBJ2-2; TRBD1 is a possible D gene (5 bases). The CDR3 totals 13 residues. Germline CDR1 is SQVTM and CDR2 is ANQGSEA. Trimming took off 3 bases at V and 2 bases at J, with 7 bases between the two ends. The CDR3 DNA sequence: TGCAGCGTTGACAGGGCTAACACCGGGGAGCTGTTTTTT. Protein sequence: CSVDRANTGELFF.

The rearrangement uses TRBV25-1 and TRBJ2-7; possible D gene TRBD2, 5 bases. V was trimmed by 0 bases and J by 6 bases, leaving 12 bases between them. Germline-derived CDR1 and CDR2 are MGHDK and SYGVNS. The CDR3 sequence is 14 residues long. CDR3 in amino acids: CASSEYGKRAEQYF. CDR3 nucleotides: TGTGCCAGCAGTGAATACGGTAAGAGGGCCGAGCAGTACTTC.

The sample holds a few counts of this clone. Other DNA sequences from this sample encode an identical CDR3 as well. The CDR3 sequence: CAWGGNTIYF. CDR3 DNA sequence: TGTGCCTGGGGGGGAAACACCATATATTTT. The rearrangement uses TRBV30 and TRBJ1-3; D call uncertain. Germline values: CDR1 GTSNPN, CDR2 SVGIG (reference sequence). Trimming cost V 5 bases and J 4 bases, with 3 bases left between them. The CDR3 runs 10 residues.

The chain has TRBV15 and TRBJ1-1; 7 nucleotides agree with TRBD1. This CDR3 region has 15 residues. V lost 4 bases to trimming and J lost 6 bases; unmatched junction nucleotides: 11. The germline V gene has CDR1 LNHNV and CDR2 YYDKDF (reference sequence). The CDR3 region has the DNA TGTGCCACCAGCATCGACAGGGCCCGTTCTGCTGAAGCTTTCTTT. Its translation is CATSIDRARSAEAFF.

The rearrangement uses TRBV14 and TRBJ1-4; TRBD1 matches at 9 bases. The CDR3 length is 15 residues. The J segment lost 7 bases and the V segment lost 2 bases, leaving 5 bases of the junction unmatched. Per germline, CDR1 SGHDN and CDR2 FVKESK. CDR3 region: CASSQTQGAGEKLFF. DNA of the CDR3: TGTGCCAGCAGCCAAACACAGGGGGCAGGTGAAAAACTGTTTTTT.

In regard to this clone: Germline is not matched at one junction end, which may reflect a read error. The chain uses TRBV7-7 and TRBJ2-2; D may be TRBD1 (5 bases). This CDR3 spans 15 amino acids. Germline CDR1 and CDR2: SSHAT and FNYEAQ (reference sequence). CDR3 sequence: CASSFVQGHTGELFF. In DNA form, the CDR3 reads TGTGCTAGCAGCTTCGTCCAGGGCCACACCGGGGAGCTGTTTTTT.